The 18 T cell receptor beta chains given below trace back to one sample, sequenced in a study of CD8 T cells in ankylosing spondylitis listed by TCRdb under 2017. Library generation was performed with 5' RACE. The sequencer was an Illumina HiSeq 2500. TCRdb reprocessed the public reads (quality trimming at Q25 with fastp, clone calling with MiXCR) and kept in-frame beta chains. Rows merge per CDR3 protein into single entries with the most common DNA and genes. In this sample the table shows 150,000 to 200,000 distinct CDR3 sequences, about an eighth of which occur a single time. Around 10% of the sample goes to the ten largest clones. The sample was blood, either unsorted or a sorted T cell fraction (not recorded which). The receptor source for this set is a female donor with ankylosing spondylitis or in good health (not recorded which).

About this clonotype itself: This sequence may be a read error, since a much larger clone differs from it by one base. The gene calls are TRBV7-2 and TRBJ2-2, with D hard to call. CDR3 length equals 12 residues. In germline, CDR1 is SGHTA, CDR2 FQGNSA. The chain's CDR3 is CDSSSYPRELFF. DNA of the CDR3: TGTGACAGCAGCTCGTACCCCAGGGAGCTGTTTTTT.

This clonotype appeared a few times. This chain uses TRBV28 with TRBJ2-7; D is uncertain. Germline V gene sequence: CDR1 MDHEN, CDR2 SYDVKM. Between the trimmed V and J ends, which lost 5 bases and 2 bases, there was a span of 10 bases. The CDR3 has 13 amino acids. CDR3 DNA: TGTGCCAGCAGTGTGCCTCCAACCTACGAGCAGTACTTC. It codes for CASSVPPTYEQYF.

V is TRBV7-2 and J is TRBJ1-1, with 12 nucleotides matching TRBD1. The length of the CDR3 is 17 residues. Trimming removed 5 bases from V and 1 base from J; junction bases left unmatched: 8. The germline CDR1 and CDR2 sequences are SGHTA and FQGNSA. This chain's CDR3 is CASSLWDRGPSNTEAFF. Here the CDR3 DNA reads TGTGCCAGCAGCCTCTGGGACAGGGGGCCCTCGAACACTGAAGCTTTCTTT.

This clonotype came up many times. The chain links TRBV11-3 to TRBJ1-1, with a tentative D call TRBD1 (6 bases). The V gene's germline CDR1 is SGHNT and CDR2 YENEEA. V was clipped by 1 base and J by 6 bases, with 9 bases between them. The CDR3 is made up of 13 amino acids. CDR3 nucleotide sequence: TGTGCCAGCAGCTTAGTCGGGGGCGCTGAAGCTTTCTTT. Protein sequence: CASSLVGGAEAFF.

The J gene is TRBJ2-1, the V gene TRBV24-1, with 8 positions matching TRBD2. Trimming took 1 base from V and 10 from J; bases not matched to a gene: 14. This CDR3 comprises 17 residues. Germline CDR1 and CDR2: KGHDR and SFDVKD. For the CDR3, the DNA is TGTGCCACCAGTGATTTTGGCGGCGGGAGGTCGCCAGCGGAGCAGTTCTTC. It specifies CATSDFGGGRSPAEQFF.

The rearrangement links TRBV12-3 or TRBV12-4 to TRBJ2-1; 8 nucleotides agree with TRBD1. The length of the CDR3 is 13 residues. V shed 4 bases and J 10 bases; nucleotides not matched to a gene: 6. CDR3 loop: CASSWGQAGEQFF. The CDR3 DNA is TGTGCCAGCAGTTGGGGACAGGCGGGGGAGCAGTTCTTC.

This clonotype was seen more than once but under ten times. Germline and junction disagree at one end, which may indicate a read error. J is TRBJ1-2 and V is TRBV5-6, with 8 bases identical to TRBD1. Germline V gene lookup returns CDR1 SGHDT and CDR2 YYEEEE. The CDR3 totals 15 residues. The CDR3 loop is CASSPDAGTGASDSF. In DNA, the CDR3 is TGTGCCAGCAGCCCGGATGCCGGGACAGGTGCTTCGGATTCCTTC.

This clonotype was recorded many times. The chain recombines TRBV27 with TRBJ2-7, with 11 positions matching TRBD2. The CDR3 runs to 16 residues. V shed 5 bases, J shed 2 bases, and the junction held 8 bases outside the gene matches. Per the germline V gene, CDR1 is MNHEY and CDR2 is SMNVEV (reference sequence). The CDR3 region has the DNA TGTGCCAGCAGTCCAACCCTAGCGGGAGGTCCCTACGAGCAGTACTTC. This translates into CASSPTLAGGPYEQYF.

With regard to this clonotype: Given a much more abundant clone one base away, this may be a read error. The chain carries TRBV12-3 or TRBV12-4 and TRBJ1-1, with D tentatively TRBD1 (6 bases). This CDR3 is built from 13 residues. The DNA for the CDR3 is TGTGCCAGCAACGGGGGGGCAAACACTGAAGCTCTCTTT. It encodes CASNGGANTEALF.

The chain couples TRBV3-1 to TRBJ2-1, with 11 bases matching TRBD2. The ends lost 1 base at V and 12 bases at J; junction bases unmatched: 8. The CDR3 loop spans 15 amino acids. The germline gives CDR1 LGHDT, CDR2 YNNKEL (reference sequence). The CDR3 region is CASSQGPTSGNRQFF. CDR3 nucleotides: TGTGCCAGCAGCCAAGGTCCGACTAGCGGGAACCGGCAGTTCTTC.

This clonotype was counted at least ten times. The chain carries TRBV12-3 or TRBV12-4 and TRBJ2-7; D call uncertain. This CDR3 has 13 amino acids. V was pared by 0 bases and J by 5 bases, with 8 bases between. CDR3 DNA: TGTGCCAGCAGTTTAGCGTATGTCAACGAGCAGTACTTC. It yields the protein CASSLAYVNEQYF.

This clonotype has a handful of counts. The genes are TRBV6-1 and TRBJ1-2; 7 nucleotides align to TRBD1. Germline CDR1 and CDR2: MNHNS and SASEGT. J was trimmed by 7 bases and V by 6 bases; bases with no gene match: 8. The CDR3 sequence is 13 residues long. CDR3 nucleotides: TGTGCCAGCAGCCAAGGACAGGAGATTGGCTACACCTTC. It specifies CASSQGQEIGYTF.

This clonotype was recorded many times. The V call is TRBV10-3, the J call TRBJ2-5; 12 nucleotides match TRBD2. J gave up 5 bases and V 9 bases, and 4 bases lay outside the gene matches. This CDR3 region has 13 residues. Germline V gives CDR1 ENHRY, CDR2 SYGVKD. The CDR3 spells CAMGLAGGETQYF. DNA of the CDR3: TGTGCCATGGGGCTAGCGGGAGGGGAGACCCAGTACTTC.

This clonotype showed up just once. A much larger clone differs from this one at a single base, so this may be a read error. The chain recombines TRBV7-2 with TRBJ2-5, with 7 bases identical to TRBD1. The germline CDR1 and CDR2 sequences are SGHTA and FQGNSA. The trim removed 3 bases at V and 5 bases at J, leaving 3 bases unmatched. The CDR3 covers 13 residues. The CDR3 is CASSLDRTETQYF. CDR3 DNA: TGTGCCAGCAGCTTGGACAGGACGGAGACCCAGTACTTC.

This clonotype was detected ten times or more. V usage is TRBV20-1 and J usage is TRBJ1-1, with D possibly matching TRBD1 (6 bases). The CDR3 contains 11 residues. The germline gives CDR1 DFQATT, CDR2 SNEGSKA (reference sequence). This CDR3 reads CTVQGLTEAFF. In nucleotides, the CDR3 is TGCACCGTACAGGGACTGACTGAAGCTTTCTTT.

Many counts were recorded for this clonotype. This chain links TRBV5-1 with TRBJ2-7; D is possibly TRBD2 (5 bases). Germline values: CDR1 SGHRS, CDR2 YFSETQ. V was shortened by 0 bases and J by 2 bases, with 6 bases between the two germline ends. The CDR3 has 13 residues. This CDR3 is CASSLEGAYEQYF. As DNA, the CDR3 is TGCGCCAGCAGCTTGGAGGGAGCCTACGAGCAGTACTTC.

This clonotype has a count of ten or more. J is TRBJ2-1 and V is TRBV7-9, with 15 nucleotides matching TRBD2. The J segment lost 5 bases and the V segment lost 5 bases, leaving 7 bases of the junction unmatched. CDR1 is SEHNR and CDR2 is FQNEAQ in the germline V gene (reference sequence). CDR3 length equals 17 residues. CDR3 sequence: CASSPGLAGGQNNEQFF. For the CDR3, the DNA is TGTGCCAGCAGCCCAGGACTAGCGGGAGGGCAAAACAATGAGCAGTTCTTC.

The V gene is TRBV13, the J gene TRBJ1-5; D is unclear. The CDR3 extends over 15 amino acids. Deletions cut 4 bases from V and 0 bases from J, with 10 bases between. Germline V gene lookup returns CDR1 PRHDT and CDR2 FYEKMQ (reference sequence). For the CDR3, the DNA is TGTGCCAGCAGCTCCTCGGCCCTTAGCAATCAGCCCCAGCATTTT. As protein: CASSSSALSNQPQHF.